This T cell receptor beta chain emerged from a study of vaccination effects on CD4 cells after COVID-19. Overall study findings and caveats: The study dataset contains few convalescent patients and includes no early post-infection timepoints. Researchers report that only 1 of 255 vaccine-induced clones in healthy vaccinees cross-reacted with common cold coronaviruses. Clones arising from infection and from vaccination showed marked clonal contraction late after vaccination.

The data were produced by immunoSEQ multiplex PCR, yet TCRdb's version contains in-frame clones alone and is incomplete. The sample consists of 30,000 or so clones, about 70% of them appearing once. Researchers isolated CD4+ T cells once 9 to 11 days of culture had elapsed. On both days 3 and 7, half of the culture medium was replaced with IL-2 medium. Regarding this clone: Its antigen remains unidentified.

V dropped 0 bases and J dropped 2; count of bases not matched to a gene: 8. Germline CDR1 reads SGDLS; CDR2 reads YYNGEE. This CDR3 is 16 amino acids long. This specimen consisted of CD4+ T cells from PBMCs cultured without peptide, obtained before COVID-19 vaccination. The V and J genes are TRBV9 and TRBJ2-7; 7 bases match TRBD2. This receptor was obtained from a human donor who received a COVID-19 vaccine. The CDR3 coding sequence is TGTGCCAGCAGCGTAGGTCCTAGCGGAGGGCCCTACGAGCAGTACTTC. This translates into CASSVGPSGGPYEQYF.